This T cell receptor beta chain was observed in a study of patients and donors after allogeneic stem cell transplantation (dated by TCRdb to 2018 to 2020). Of note for this clonotype: Its antigen remains unidentified. One base away there is no much larger clone; base qualities are not given.

The library relied on RT-PCR. Sequencing was carried out with a NextSeq 550. TCRdb trimmed public reads at Q25 via fastp, called clones via MiXCR and kept in-frame beta chains. All rows with the same CDR3 protein become a single entry with the most common DNA and genes. The sample contains fewer than 500,000 distinct CDR3 sequences, 16% of them found a single time. Less than 8.5% of the sample is held by the ten biggest clonotypes. The CDR3 has 14 amino acids, counting the end cysteine and phenylalanine. CDR3 DNA only is kept here, 42 bases in frame from base 1. The germline V gene supplies CDR1 SGHVS and CDR2 FNYEAQ. The junction shows trimming of 2 bases on V and 2 bases on J, plus 8 bases between the germline ends.

Sequencing was performed on blood, either unsorted or a sorted T cell fraction (not recorded which). The source is a human donor who was either an allogeneic HSCT recipient or a stem cell or donor lymphocyte infusion donor (not recorded which). It is not recorded whose cells these are; they may come from a transplant donor. The chain was built from TRBV7-6 and TRBJ2-3; the D segment cannot be called with confidence. The DNA is as follows: TGTGCCAGCAGCTTAAGACCAGTCACAGATACGCAGTATTTT. It codes for CASSLRPVTDTQYF.